The 14 T cell receptor beta chains below come from one sample, sequenced in a study of cytomegalovirus exposure and HLA in healthy donors. Using immunoSEQ multiplex PCR, the repertoire was profiled, and TCRdb retains in-frame clones only, with some absent. In the table there are about 130,000 clones, roughly 89% of which are singletons. Sequenced input: PBMCs. All receptors come from a woman younger than 30 in good health and CMV-seronegative.

The V and J genes are TRBV19 and TRBJ2-3, with D possibly being TRBD2 (5 bases). CDR1 is LNHDA and CDR2 is SQIVND in the germline V gene (reference sequence). The V end lost 4 bases, the J end lost 6 bases, and 17 bases lay between the germline ends. The CDR3 covers 15 residues. The CDR3 spells CASSTDGNDGDTQYF. In DNA form, the CDR3 reads TGTGCCAGTAGTACGGACGGGAATGACGGCGATACGCAGTATTTT.

The chain has TRBV2 and TRBJ1-1; D is perhaps TRBD1 (5 bases). The V gene lost 7 bases and the J gene lost 2 bases, with 17 bases spanning the gap. The CDR3 is 15 amino acids. CDR1 SNHLY and CDR2 FYNNEI come from the germline V gene. The DNA for the CDR3 is TGTGCCAGCAAACCAACGGGGACTGTAAACACTGAAGCTTTCTTT. It is translated as CASKPTGTVNTEAFF. The variable domain in full, with the rest retrieved from reference TRBV2 and TRBJ1-1, is EPEVTQTPSHQVTQMGQEVILRCVPISNHLYFYWYRQILGQKVEFLVSFYNNEISEKSEIFDDQFSVERPDGSNFTLKIRSTKLEDSAMYFCASKPTGTVNTEAFFGQGTRLTVV.

The chain links TRBV6-5 to TRBJ2-7; D possibly corresponds to TRBD2 (6 bases). V lost 2 bases and J lost 3, with 8 bases in between. This CDR3 has 13 residues. Germline loops: CDR1 MNHEY, CDR2 SVGAGI. The CDR3 spells CASSYPGGYEQYF. For the CDR3, the DNA is TGTGCCAGCAGTTACCCCGGGGGCTACGAGCAGTACTTC.

This clone showed up just a few times. V usage is TRBV2 and J usage is TRBJ1-2, with D unresolved. The CDR3 runs 13 residues. With 7 bases removed from V and 4 bases from J, the gap between germline ends came to 13 bases. CDR1 and CDR2 from the germline V gene are SNHLY and FYNNEI. DNA for the CDR3: TGTGCCAGCACCCCTGCTGGGCTCTATGGCTACACCTTC. Translating it yields CASTPAGLYGYTF.

This clone has just one count. The rearrangement joins TRBV10-2 to TRBJ2-3; TRBD2 matches at 10 bases. Trimming cost V 3 bases and J 6 bases; bases outside gene matches: 6. Germline CDR1 and CDR2: WSHSY and SAAADI. The length of the CDR3 is 15 residues. The CDR3 coding sequence is TGCGCCAGCAGTGACCAGCGGGGGGGCCCTGATACGCAGTATTTT. This translates into CASSDQRGGPDTQYF.

The CDR3 sequence: CASSPLAGANYGYTF. CDR3 DNA: TGTGCCAGCTCACCTTTGGCCGGAGCTAACTATGGCTACACCTTC. J is TRBJ1-2 and V is TRBV18; D remains unclear. CDR1 and CDR2 (germline): KGHSH, LQKENI. Trimming removed 3 bases from V and 0 bases from J, with 11 bases in between. The CDR3 runs to 15 residues.

The rearrangement links TRBV6-5 to TRBJ2-7; 12 bases fit TRBD1. V was clipped by 7 bases and J by 6 bases; unmatched bases: 10. This CDR3 has 15 residues. Germline V gene sequence: CDR1 MNHEY, CDR2 SVGAGI. CDR3 nucleotide sequence: TGTGCCAGCAAGAGGGTGGGGACAGGGGGCCTCGAGCAGTACTTC. Translated, it gives CASKRVGTGGLEQYF.

V gene TRBV29-1 combines with J gene TRBJ2-5; D possibly corresponds to TRBD2 (5 bases). Germline CDR1 SQVTM, CDR2 ANQGSEA. Trimming cost V 2 bases and J 6 bases, with 10 bases left between them. The CDR3 has 12 residues. The CDR3 loop reads CSVERSGKTQYF. CDR3 in DNA: TGCAGCGTTGAAAGGAGCGGAAAGACCCAGTACTTC.

The chain uses TRBV10-1 and TRBJ2-3; D is unresolved. In germline, CDR1 is WNHNN, CDR2 SYGVQD (reference sequence). The CDR3 extends over 14 amino acids. Deletions cut 3 bases from V and 5 bases from J, with 12 bases between. CDR3 region: CASSDSSSGDTQYF. DNA of the CDR3: TGCGCCAGCAGTGACAGCTCCTCAGGAGATACGCAGTATTTT.

The chain combines TRBV4-1 with TRBJ1-5, with D perhaps matching TRBD1 (5 bases). The CDR3 spans 18 residues. Per germline, CDR1 MGHRA and CDR2 YSYEKL. V lost 0 bases and J 5 bases, leaving 20 bases between the germline ends. The CDR3 region is CASSQDNFAGMGDQPQHF. The CDR3, as DNA: TGCGCCAGCAGCCAAGATAATTTTGCAGGGATGGGTGATCAGCCCCAGCATTTT.

This chain connects TRBV7-8 to TRBJ1-2, with unresolved D. Trimming removed 1 base from V and 4 bases from J, with 19 bases in between. Germline V gene sequence: CDR1 SGHVS, CDR2 FQNEAQ. CDR3 size: 17 residues. This CDR3 is CASSLVRSSTLVYGYTF. DNA of the CDR3: TGTGCCAGCAGCTTAGTTAGAAGTTCCACCCTCGTCTATGGCTACACCTTC.

The chain recombines TRBV9 with TRBJ2-7; TRBD2 matches at 8 bases. V lost 3 bases and J lost 3; bases outside the gene matches: 5. The CDR3 length is 14 residues. Germline V CDR1 and CDR2: SGDLS, YYNGEE. CDR3 sequence (DNA): TGTGCCAGCAGCGGATCCGGGACTAGCTACGAGCAGTACTTC. It encodes CASSGSGTSYEQYF.

The chain uses TRBV29-1 and TRBJ2-3, with D tentatively TRBD1 (5 bases). The ends were cut back, 5 bases at V and 2 bases at J, with 17 bases in the middle. The CDR3 sequence is 15 residues long. CDR1 is SQVTM, CDR2 ANQGSEA, per germline. CDR3 DNA: TGCAGCGTTTATGACAGTCCAATAAACACAGATACGCAGTATTTT. Protein: CSVYDSPINTDTQYF.

V and J are TRBV5-1 and TRBJ1-5; D gene uncertain. The V gene's germline CDR1 is SGHRS and CDR2 YFSETQ. Between the trimmed V and J ends, which lost 0 bases and 3 bases, there was a span of 4 bases. This CDR3 region has 13 residues. The CDR3 region is CASSLDTNQPQHF. The CDR3 DNA sequence: TGCGCCAGCAGCTTGGACACCAATCAGCCCCAGCATTTT.